These T cell receptor beta chains were read from a single sample in a study of T cells in Graves' hyperthyroidism and ophthalmopathy. MiXCR, applied by TCRdb to the multiplex PCR reads, yields one record per CDR3 protein. Among nearly 750,000 distinct CDR3 sequences, 30% to 40% were seen once, and the ten largest hold 31%. Sequencing was carried out using blood. These receptors were collected from a woman aged 40 to 50 with Graves' hyperthyroidism. Both conserved end residues are part of each CDR3. Fields, in order: clone size, J gene, V gene, D gene, CDR3 length, CDR3 DNA, CDR3 protein. The D gene is left open where the match is weak. Rows give clone size only sometimes, using once, few, many, or a class for an expanded clone.

clone_size: many; j_call: TRBJ1-1; v_call: TRBV10-3; d_call: -; cdr3_length: 12; cdr3_nt: TGTGCCATCAGTGAGACCGGTGGGAACGCTTTCTTT; cdr3_aa: CAISETGGNAFF
clone_size: many; j_call: TRBJ2-6; v_call: TRBV2; d_call: -; cdr3_length: 16; cdr3_nt: TGTGCCAGCAGGGACAGGAGGGCCTCTGGGGCCAACGTCCTGACTTTC; cdr3_aa: CASRDRRASGANVLTF
clone_size: many; j_call: TRBJ2-7; v_call: TRBV12-3/TRBV12-4; d_call: -; cdr3_length: 13; cdr3_nt: TGTGCCAGCAGTTGGGCCCGCTCCTACGAGCAGTACTTC; cdr3_aa: CASSWARSYEQYF
clone_size: many; j_call: TRBJ1-1; v_call: TRBV10-3; d_call: -; cdr3_length: 14; cdr3_nt: TGTGCCAGCAGTGGAATTCAGGATGGGACTGAAGCTTTCTTT; cdr3_aa: CASSGIQDGTEAFF
clone_size: -; j_call: TRBJ1-5; v_call: TRBV19; d_call: -; cdr3_length: 16; cdr3_nt: TGTGCCAGTAGTATAGTAGTAGGCAGGGACAATCAGCCCCAGCATTTT; cdr3_aa: CASSIVVGRDNQPQHF
clone_size: many; j_call: TRBJ1-6; v_call: TRBV12-3/TRBV12-4; d_call: -; cdr3_length: 12; cdr3_nt: TGTGCCAGCAGCTTCCATAATTCACCCCTCCACTTT; cdr3_aa: CASSFHNSPLHF
clone_size: -; j_call: TRBJ2-2; v_call: TRBV14; d_call: TRBD2; cdr3_length: 20; cdr3_nt: TGCGCCAGCAGCCATCCCCGGCTCCTAGCGGGAGGGCTCCTCACCGGGGAGCTGTTTTTT; cdr3_aa: CASSHPRLLAGGLLTGELFF
clone_size: many; j_call: TRBJ1-3; v_call: TRBV7-9; d_call: -; cdr3_length: 16; cdr3_nt: TGTGCCAGCAGCGTCAGGCCCACAGTGGGTGGAAACACCATATATTTT; cdr3_aa: CASSVRPTVGGNTIYF
clone_size: many; j_call: TRBJ2-2; v_call: TRBV9; d_call: -; cdr3_length: 13; cdr3_nt: TGTGCCAGCAGCGTAGACGACACCGGGGAGCTGTTTTTT; cdr3_aa: CASSVDDTGELFF
clone_size: few; j_call: TRBJ2-5; v_call: TRBV9; d_call: TRBD2; cdr3_length: 16; cdr3_nt: TGTGCCAGCAGCCCTATGGGGCTAGCGGGGAAAGAGACCCAGTACTTC; cdr3_aa: CASSPMGLAGKETQYF
clone_size: -; j_call: TRBJ1-6; v_call: TRBV7-2; d_call: TRBD1; cdr3_length: 17; cdr3_nt: TGTGCCAGCAGCTTAGAGCGGGAGGACAGGGGGCATTCACCCCTCCACTTT; cdr3_aa: CASSLEREDRGHSPLHF
clone_size: many; j_call: TRBJ1-4; v_call: TRBV10-3; d_call: -; cdr3_length: 14; cdr3_nt: TGTGCCACTGGGACGGGACACTCCTCCGAAAAACTGTTTTTT; cdr3_aa: CATGTGHSSEKLFF
clone_size: few; j_call: TRBJ2-5; v_call: TRBV5-1; d_call: TRBD2; cdr3_length: 17; cdr3_nt: TGCGCCAGCAGCTTAAATGGACTAGCGGGGCTACAAGAGACCCAGTACTTC; cdr3_aa: CASSLNGLAGLQETQYF
clone_size: -; j_call: TRBJ2-6; v_call: TRBV5-1; d_call: TRBD1; cdr3_length: 19; cdr3_nt: TGCGCCAGCAGCCACAAATCAGGGGGCGCATTCTCTGGGGCCAACGTCCTGACTTTC; cdr3_aa: CASSHKSGGAFSGANVLTF
clone_size: -; j_call: TRBJ2-3; v_call: TRBV19; d_call: TRBD2; cdr3_length: 16; cdr3_nt: TGTGCCAGTAGTATCGGGGGGGGACGTAGCCTTGATACGCAGTATTTT; cdr3_aa: CASSIGGGRSLDTQYF
clone_size: -; j_call: TRBJ1-4; v_call: TRBV7-2; d_call: TRBD1; cdr3_length: 15; cdr3_nt: TGTGCCAGCAGCCTTGGACAGGATGGGGGTGAAAAACTGTTTTTT; cdr3_aa: CASSLGQDGGEKLFF
clone_size: -; j_call: TRBJ2-7; v_call: TRBV4-3; d_call: -; cdr3_length: 14; cdr3_nt: TGCGCCAGCAGCCACTCGGGAGGGGGCGACGAGCAGTACTTC; cdr3_aa: CASSHSGGGDEQYF
clone_size: few; j_call: TRBJ1-3; v_call: TRBV10-3; d_call: -; cdr3_length: 15; cdr3_nt: TGTGCCAGCAGTTACTCATGGGTCCCGGGAAACACCATATATTTT; cdr3_aa: CASSYSWVPGNTIYF
clone_size: -; j_call: TRBJ1-1; v_call: TRBV10-2; d_call: -; cdr3_length: 17; cdr3_nt: TGCGCCAGCAGGGCCAGCAGCCCCCCTGGGTGGGAGGCTGAAGCTTTCTTT; cdr3_aa: CASRASSPPGWEAEAFF
clone_size: -; j_call: TRBJ1-1; v_call: TRBV6-2/TRBV6-3; d_call: TRBD1; cdr3_length: 13; cdr3_nt: TGTGCCAGTTCGGGACAGGCGAGCACTGAAGCTTTCTTT; cdr3_aa: CASSGQASTEAFF
clone_size: -; j_call: TRBJ1-4; v_call: TRBV19; d_call: -; cdr3_length: 17; cdr3_nt: TGTGCCAGTAGTATTCCCAGGGAATTTGCAACTAATGAAAAACTGTTTTTT; cdr3_aa: CASSIPREFATNEKLFF
clone_size: -; j_call: TRBJ1-1; v_call: TRBV5-5; d_call: -; cdr3_length: 16; cdr3_nt: TGTGCCAGCAGCCCCATTGAGGGTGTTGGGGTTCCTGAAGCTTTCTTT; cdr3_aa: CASSPIEGVGVPEAFF
clone_size: -; j_call: TRBJ1-4; v_call: TRBV20-1; d_call: -; cdr3_length: 14; cdr3_nt: TGCAGTGCTCCCCAGGAGACAACTAATGAAAAACTGTTTTTT; cdr3_aa: CSAPQETTNEKLFF
clone_size: many; j_call: TRBJ2-6; v_call: TRBV7-2; d_call: -; cdr3_length: 19; cdr3_nt: TGTGCCAGCAGCCCAAGAGGAGGGGCCTCCTACTCTGGGGCCAACGTCCTGACTTTC; cdr3_aa: CASSPRGGASYSGANVLTF
clone_size: few; j_call: TRBJ1-1; v_call: TRBV4-1; d_call: -; cdr3_length: 14; cdr3_nt: TGCGCCAGCAGCACCCGGACAGAAGAGACTGAAGCTTTCTTT; cdr3_aa: CASSTRTEETEAFF
clone_size: once; j_call: TRBJ1-6; v_call: TRBV5-1; d_call: TRBD1; cdr3_length: 16; cdr3_nt: TGCGCCAGCAGCCCGATGACAGGGGGGAATGATTCACCCCTCCACTTT; cdr3_aa: CASSPMTGGNDSPLHF
clone_size: -; j_call: TRBJ1-1; v_call: TRBV7-6; d_call: -; cdr3_length: 15; cdr3_nt: TGTGCCAGCAGCTTAGTTAAGGTGGGATACACTGAAGCTTTCTTT; cdr3_aa: CASSLVKVGYTEAFF
clone_size: many; j_call: TRBJ2-7; v_call: TRBV24-1; d_call: TRBD1; cdr3_length: 14; cdr3_nt: TGTGCCACCAGTGACCCTAGGACAGGGATCGAGCAGTACTTC; cdr3_aa: CATSDPRTGIEQYF
clone_size: -; j_call: TRBJ1-6; v_call: TRBV12-3/TRBV12-4; d_call: -; cdr3_length: 12; cdr3_nt: TGTGCCATCAGTTTATGGGGTTCACCCCTCCACTTT; cdr3_aa: CAISLWGSPLHF
clone_size: many; j_call: TRBJ2-5; v_call: TRBV12-3/TRBV12-4; d_call: TRBD1; cdr3_length: 15; cdr3_nt: TGTGCCAGCAGTGCAGGACAGGGGGCCGAAGAGACCCAGTACTTC; cdr3_aa: CASSAGQGAEETQYF
clone_size: -; j_call: TRBJ2-3; v_call: TRBV7-2; d_call: -; cdr3_length: 17; cdr3_nt: TGTGCCAGCAGCTTAGTCGCGGGACCTACTAGCACAGATACGCAGTATTTT; cdr3_aa: CASSLVAGPTSTDTQYF
clone_size: many; j_call: TRBJ2-5; v_call: TRBV20-1; d_call: -; cdr3_length: 15; cdr3_nt: TGCAGTGCTGCAATATGGAGAGCCCTCCAAGAGACCCAGTACTTC; cdr3_aa: CSAAIWRALQETQYF
clone_size: -; j_call: TRBJ2-7; v_call: TRBV4-3; d_call: -; cdr3_length: 16; cdr3_nt: TGCGCCAGCAGCCAACCCCATAAGGACGGGATCTACGGGCAGTACTTC; cdr3_aa: CASSQPHKDGIYGQYF
clone_size: -; j_call: TRBJ2-2; v_call: TRBV5-1; d_call: TRBD1; cdr3_length: 15; cdr3_nt: TGCGCCAGCAGCTTTCGTACAGGGGGCTCCGGGGAGCTGTTTTTT; cdr3_aa: CASSFRTGGSGELFF
clone_size: -; j_call: TRBJ1-5; v_call: TRBV11-2; d_call: -; cdr3_length: 16; cdr3_nt: TGTGCCAGCAGCCTACTCGCGACGGGCTCCAATCAGCCCCAGCATTTT; cdr3_aa: CASSLLATGSNQPQHF
clone_size: many; j_call: TRBJ1-6; v_call: TRBV7-6; d_call: TRBD1; cdr3_length: 14; cdr3_nt: TGTGCCAGCAGCTTCGGACAGGGGGCTACACCCCTCCACTTT; cdr3_aa: CASSFGQGATPLHF
clone_size: -; j_call: TRBJ1-4; v_call: TRBV29-1; d_call: -; cdr3_length: 15; cdr3_nt: TGCAGCGTCCGGACCGGGAGCTCCATCCTTGAAAAACTGTTTTTT; cdr3_aa: CSVRTGSSILEKLFF
clone_size: few; j_call: TRBJ2-5; v_call: TRBV19; d_call: -; cdr3_length: 14; cdr3_nt: TGTGCCAGTAGTACCGGGACGGCAGGGGAGACCCAGTACTTC; cdr3_aa: CASSTGTAGETQYF
clone_size: few; j_call: TRBJ2-7; v_call: TRBV12-3/TRBV12-4; d_call: -; cdr3_length: 13; cdr3_nt: TGTGCCAGCAGTTTGACAGAGAGATACGAGCAGTACTTC; cdr3_aa: CASSLTERYEQYF
clone_size: -; j_call: TRBJ2-1; v_call: TRBV4-3; d_call: -; cdr3_length: 16; cdr3_nt: TGCGCCAGCAGCCAAGATCTTGGAGTTTCCGGCAATGAGCAGTTCTTC; cdr3_aa: CASSQDLGVSGNEQFF
clone_size: -; j_call: TRBJ1-6; v_call: TRBV7-6; d_call: TRBD1; cdr3_length: 16; cdr3_nt: TGTGCCAGCAACCAAGAGCCGGGACAGCAAAATTCACCCCTCCACTTT; cdr3_aa: CASNQEPGQQNSPLHF
clone_size: few; j_call: TRBJ1-2; v_call: TRBV4-2; d_call: TRBD1; cdr3_length: 16; cdr3_nt: TGTGCCAGCAGCCAGCAACAGGGGGCCCTAAACTATGGCTACACCTTC; cdr3_aa: CASSQQQGALNYGYTF
clone_size: few; j_call: TRBJ2-7; v_call: TRBV13; d_call: TRBD1; cdr3_length: 15; cdr3_nt: TGTGCCAGCAGCTTAGAGGGGGCCGCTACCTACGAGCAGTACTTC; cdr3_aa: CASSLEGAATYEQYF
clone_size: many; j_call: TRBJ2-7; v_call: TRBV20-1; d_call: TRBD1; cdr3_length: 16; cdr3_nt: TGCAGTGCCCCCCGACCCAGGACAGGCCTTCCCTACGAGCAGTACTTC; cdr3_aa: CSAPRPRTGLPYEQYF
clone_size: few; j_call: TRBJ2-7; v_call: TRBV20-1; d_call: TRBD2; cdr3_length: 15; cdr3_nt: TGCAGTGCCCCCCCATCGGGGGGGGGCCCAGGGGAGCAGTACTTC; cdr3_aa: CSAPPSGGGPGEQYF
clone_size: -; j_call: TRBJ2-1; v_call: TRBV29-1; d_call: TRBD2; cdr3_length: 14; cdr3_nt: TGCAGCGCCGACAGGCTAGCGGGACGCAATGAGCAGTTCTTC; cdr3_aa: CSADRLAGRNEQFF
clone_size: -; j_call: TRBJ1-1; v_call: TRBV7-3; d_call: TRBD1; cdr3_length: 14; cdr3_nt: TGTGCCAGCAGCCTTTATGCAGGGGGGACTGAAGCTTCCTTT; cdr3_aa: CASSLYAGGTEASF
clone_size: -; j_call: TRBJ1-2; v_call: TRBV3-1; d_call: -; cdr3_length: 12; cdr3_nt: TGTGCCAGCAGCCAAGACTCAGGGGGCTACACCTTC; cdr3_aa: CASSQDSGGYTF
clone_size: few; j_call: TRBJ2-6; v_call: TRBV7-3; d_call: -; cdr3_length: 20; cdr3_nt: TGCGCCAGCAGCCAATTTTTAGGCCCGGCAGCAAGCTCTGGGGCCAACGTCCTGACTTTC; cdr3_aa: CASSQFLGPAASSGANVLTF
clone_size: few; j_call: TRBJ1-1; v_call: TRBV6-2/TRBV6-3; d_call: -; cdr3_length: 14; cdr3_nt: TGTGCCAGCAGGCCCGGATCCGCCGCACCTGAAGCTTTCTTT; cdr3_aa: CASRPGSAAPEAFF
clone_size: many; j_call: TRBJ2-6; v_call: TRBV19; d_call: -; cdr3_length: 16; cdr3_nt: TGTGCCAGTAGCACGTTTTTCAGCTCTGGGGCCAACGTCCTGACTTTC; cdr3_aa: CASSTFFSSGANVLTF
clone_size: few; j_call: TRBJ1-1; v_call: TRBV6-6; d_call: TRBD1; cdr3_length: 15; cdr3_nt: TGTGCCAGCAGTTACCCCGGACAGGGGAACACTGAAGCTTTCTTT; cdr3_aa: CASSYPGQGNTEAFF
clone_size: many; j_call: TRBJ2-7; v_call: TRBV11-2; d_call: -; cdr3_length: 14; cdr3_nt: TGTGCCAGCAGCCGAGGACTTAGGTCCTACGAGCAGTACTTC; cdr3_aa: CASSRGLRSYEQYF
clone_size: many; j_call: TRBJ2-5; v_call: TRBV7-2; d_call: -; cdr3_length: 13; cdr3_nt: TGTGCCAGCAGCTTAGGCATCCAAGAGACCCAGTACTTC; cdr3_aa: CASSLGIQETQYF
clone_size: many; j_call: TRBJ1-6; v_call: TRBV2; d_call: -; cdr3_length: 14; cdr3_nt: TGTGCCAGCAGTGTAATGGGGGGGAATTCACCCCTCCACTTT; cdr3_aa: CASSVMGGNSPLHF
clone_size: many; j_call: TRBJ1-5; v_call: TRBV20-1; d_call: -; cdr3_length: 13; cdr3_nt: TGCAGTGCTAGTACCGGCTGGAGTCAGCCCCAGCATTTT; cdr3_aa: CSASTGWSQPQHF
clone_size: once; j_call: TRBJ2-5; v_call: TRBV5-1; d_call: -; cdr3_length: 12; cdr3_nt: TGCGCCAGCAGCTTCGACCAGGAGACCCACTACTTC; cdr3_aa: CASSFDQETHYF